This T cell receptor (beta chain) is from a study of T cell responses to AZD1222 COVID-19 vaccine. Study-level information: Pooled together were second doses at about 4 or about 12 weeks.

V shed 4 bases, J shed 7 bases, and the junction held 11 bases outside the gene matches. The CDR3 consists of 15 residues. The germline gives CDR1 SGDLS, CDR2 YYNGEE. Using immunoSEQ multiplex PCR, the repertoire was profiled, and TCRdb retains in-frame clones only, with some absent. Seen here are some 180,000 clones, 80% to 95% observed once, and the top ten hold around 1.7%. Source: peripheral blood, taken on day 0 of AZD1222 vaccination. The chain is built from TRBV9 and TRBJ2-1, with 7 bases that match TRBD2. The sequence was obtained from an adult in good health. The CDR3 here is CASSPGRARLNEQFF. As DNA, the CDR3 is TGTGCCAGCAGCCCTGGGAGGGCCCGTTTGAATGAGCAGTTCTTC.